Each of the 2 T cell receptor beta chains below was sequenced from the same sample in a study of blood T cell repertoires in COVID-19. Profiled with immunoSEQ multiplex PCR; TCRdb holds only in-frame clones, not every one. The sample consists of a few hundred thousand clones, around 88% of them appearing once. Sequencing input: peripheral blood. The receptors originated from a woman in her thirties who had recovered from COVID-19.

The rearrangement joins TRBV5-4 to TRBJ1-2, with D uncertain. The CDR3 contains 15 residues. Per germline, CDR1 SGHNT and CDR2 YYREEE (reference sequence). V gave up 3 bases and J gave up 0 bases, with 12 bases separating them. CDR3 bases: TGTGCCAGCAGCTCTCAAGCGGGATCTAACTATGGCTACACCTTC. It codes for CASSSQAGSNYGYTF.

The chain combines TRBV10-3 with TRBJ2-7; 8 bases line up with TRBD1. Per germline, CDR1 ENHRY and CDR2 SYGVKD. The CDR3 is made up of 17 amino acids. The V gene end was trimmed by 5 bases and the J gene end by 2 bases; junction bases not matched to a gene: 14. CDR3 sequence: CAISKPGGAVVPYEQYF. CDR3 coding DNA: TGTGCCATCAGTAAACCAGGGGGCGCGGTCGTCCCCTACGAGCAGTACTTC.